This T cell receptor beta chain emerged from a study of blood T cell repertoires in COVID-19. A COVID-19 case was met by exposed participants within 2 weeks before study entry. The table came from immunoSEQ multiplex PCR; TCRdb's copy has only in-frame clones and leaves some out. The sample shows fewer than 250,000 clones, roughly four fifths of them seen only once. Sequencing used PBMCs or T cells enriched from blood (not recorded which). This clonotype was sampled from a woman in her 40s who had been exposed to COVID-19.

CDR3 DNA sequence: TGTGCCAGCACCGGGGACAGTAACTATGGCTACACCTTC. It yields the protein CASTGDSNYGYTF. This sequence joins TRBV3-1 (or the pseudogene TRBV3-2) and TRBJ1-2; 7 bases agree with TRBD1. Per the germline V gene, CDR1 is LGHDT and CDR2 is YNNKEL (reference sequence). Trimming removed 7 bases from V and 1 base from J; junction bases left unmatched: 3. The CDR3 contains 13 residues.